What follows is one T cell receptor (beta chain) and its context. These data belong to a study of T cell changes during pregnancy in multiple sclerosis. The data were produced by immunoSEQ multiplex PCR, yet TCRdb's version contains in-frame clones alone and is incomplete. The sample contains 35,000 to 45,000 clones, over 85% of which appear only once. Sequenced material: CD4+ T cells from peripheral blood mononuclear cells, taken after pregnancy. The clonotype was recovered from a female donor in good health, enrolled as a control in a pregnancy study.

CDR3 amino acids: CASSLGTSGRSGEQFF. For the CDR3, the DNA is TGCGCCAGCAGCTTGGGGACTAGCGGGAGATCTGGTGAGCAGTTCTTC. The rearrangement uses TRBV5-1 and TRBJ2-1; 13 bases fit TRBD2. The CDR3 is made up of 16 amino acids. The V gene's germline CDR1 is SGHRS and CDR2 YFSETQ. Trimming removed 0 bases from V and 9 bases from J; junction bases left unmatched: 6.